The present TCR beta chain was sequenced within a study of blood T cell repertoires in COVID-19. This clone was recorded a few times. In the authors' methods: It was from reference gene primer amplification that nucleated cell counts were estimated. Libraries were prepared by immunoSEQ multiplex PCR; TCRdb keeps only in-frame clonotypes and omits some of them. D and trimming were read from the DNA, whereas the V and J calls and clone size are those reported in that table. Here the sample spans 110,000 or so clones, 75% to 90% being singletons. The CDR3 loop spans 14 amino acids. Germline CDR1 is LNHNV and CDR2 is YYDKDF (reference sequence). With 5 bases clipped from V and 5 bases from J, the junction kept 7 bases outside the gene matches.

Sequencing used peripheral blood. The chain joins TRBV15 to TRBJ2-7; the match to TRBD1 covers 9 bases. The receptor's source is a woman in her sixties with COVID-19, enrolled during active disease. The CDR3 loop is CATSLGTGWDEQYF. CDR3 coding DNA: TGTGCCACCAGCTTGGGGACAGGGTGGGACGAGCAGTACTTC.